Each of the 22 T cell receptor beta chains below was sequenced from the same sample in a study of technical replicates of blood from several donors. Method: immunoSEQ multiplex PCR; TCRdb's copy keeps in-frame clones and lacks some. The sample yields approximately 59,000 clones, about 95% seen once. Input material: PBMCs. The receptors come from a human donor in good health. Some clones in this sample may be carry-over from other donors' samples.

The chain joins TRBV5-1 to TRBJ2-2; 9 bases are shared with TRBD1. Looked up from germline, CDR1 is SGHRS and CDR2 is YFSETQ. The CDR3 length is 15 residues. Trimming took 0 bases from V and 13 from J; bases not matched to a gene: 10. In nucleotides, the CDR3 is TGCGCCAGCAGCTTGGATGATAGGGGACAGGGTCGGCTGTTTTTT. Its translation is CASSLDDRGQGRLFF.

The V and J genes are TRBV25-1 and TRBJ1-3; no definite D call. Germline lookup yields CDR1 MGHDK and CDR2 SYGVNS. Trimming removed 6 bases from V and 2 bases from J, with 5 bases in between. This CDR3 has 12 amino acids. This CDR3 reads CASRAAGNTIYF. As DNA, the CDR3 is TGTGCCAGCAGGGCAGCTGGAAACACCATATATTTT.

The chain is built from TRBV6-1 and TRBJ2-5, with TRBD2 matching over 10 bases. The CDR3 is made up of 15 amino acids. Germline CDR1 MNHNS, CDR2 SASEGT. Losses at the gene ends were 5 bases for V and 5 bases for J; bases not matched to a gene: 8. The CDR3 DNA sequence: TGTGCCAGCAGTTTAGCGGGGGGAGGTGCGGAGACCCAGTACTTC. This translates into CASSLAGGGAETQYF.

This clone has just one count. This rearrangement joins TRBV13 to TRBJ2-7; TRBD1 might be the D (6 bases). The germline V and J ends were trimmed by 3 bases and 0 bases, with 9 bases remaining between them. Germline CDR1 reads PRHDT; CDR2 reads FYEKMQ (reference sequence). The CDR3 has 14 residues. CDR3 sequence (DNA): TGTGCCAGCAGCTTGCGGACAGTCTCCTACGAGCAGTACTTC. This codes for CASSLRTVSYEQYF.

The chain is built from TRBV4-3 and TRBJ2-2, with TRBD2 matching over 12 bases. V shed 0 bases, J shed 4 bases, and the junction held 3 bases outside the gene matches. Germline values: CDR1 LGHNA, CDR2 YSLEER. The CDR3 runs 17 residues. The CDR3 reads CASSQDRLAGATGELFF. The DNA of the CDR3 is TGCGCCAGCAGCCAAGACCGACTAGCGGGGGCCACCGGGGAGCTGTTTTTT.

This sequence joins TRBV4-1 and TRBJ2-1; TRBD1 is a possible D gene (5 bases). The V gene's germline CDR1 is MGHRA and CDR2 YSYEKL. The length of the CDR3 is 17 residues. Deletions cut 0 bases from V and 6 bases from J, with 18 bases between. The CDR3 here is CASSQERRQGSRNEQFF. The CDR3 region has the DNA TGCGCCAGCAGCCAAGAGCGAAGGCAGGGTAGTCGCAATGAGCAGTTCTTC.

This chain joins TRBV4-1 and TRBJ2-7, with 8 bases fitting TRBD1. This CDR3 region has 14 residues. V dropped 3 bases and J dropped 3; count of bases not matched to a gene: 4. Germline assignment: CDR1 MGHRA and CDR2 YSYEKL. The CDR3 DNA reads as TGCGCCAGCAGCCACCCAGGGGGCGTCTACGAGCAGTACTTC. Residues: CASSHPGGVYEQYF.

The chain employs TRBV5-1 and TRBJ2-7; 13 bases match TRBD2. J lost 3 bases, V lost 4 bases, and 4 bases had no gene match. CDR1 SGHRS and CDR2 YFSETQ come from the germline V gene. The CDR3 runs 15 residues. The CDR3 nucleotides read TGCGCCAGCAGCCCCGGGACTAGCGGGGTCTACGAGCAGTACTTC. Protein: CASSPGTSGVYEQYF. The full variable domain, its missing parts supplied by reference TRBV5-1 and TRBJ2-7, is KAGVTQTPRYLIKTRGQQVTLSCSPISGHRSVSWYQQTPGQGLQFLFEYFSETQRNKGNFPGRFSGRQFSNSRSEMNVSTLELGDSALYLCASSPGTSGVYEQYFGPGTRLTVT.

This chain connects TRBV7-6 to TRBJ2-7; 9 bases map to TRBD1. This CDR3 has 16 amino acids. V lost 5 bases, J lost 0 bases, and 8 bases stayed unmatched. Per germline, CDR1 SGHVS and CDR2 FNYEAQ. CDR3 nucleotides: TGTGCCAGCAGCCAATGGCGGGACAGGGCCTCCTACGAGCAGTACTTC. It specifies CASSQWRDRASYEQYF. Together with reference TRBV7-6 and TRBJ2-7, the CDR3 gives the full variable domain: GAGVSQSPRYKVTKRGQDVALRCDPISGHVSLYWYRQALGQGPEFLTYFNYEAQQDKSGLPNDRFSAERPEGSISTLTIQRTEQRDSAMYRCASSQWRDRASYEQYFGPGTRLTVT.

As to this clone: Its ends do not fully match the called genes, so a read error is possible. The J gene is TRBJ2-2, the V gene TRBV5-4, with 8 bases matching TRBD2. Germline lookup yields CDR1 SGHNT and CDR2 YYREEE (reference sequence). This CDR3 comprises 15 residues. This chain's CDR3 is CASSQYSGSAGELFF. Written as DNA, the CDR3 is TGCGCCAGCAGCCAATACAGCGGGAGCGCCGGGGAGCTGTTTTTT.

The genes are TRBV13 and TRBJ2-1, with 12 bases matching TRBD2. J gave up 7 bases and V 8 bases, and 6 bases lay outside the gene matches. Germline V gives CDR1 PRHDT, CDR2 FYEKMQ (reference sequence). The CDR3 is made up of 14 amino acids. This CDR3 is CASRVLAGGNEQFF. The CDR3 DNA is TGTGCCAGCCGGGTACTAGCGGGAGGTAATGAGCAGTTCTTC.

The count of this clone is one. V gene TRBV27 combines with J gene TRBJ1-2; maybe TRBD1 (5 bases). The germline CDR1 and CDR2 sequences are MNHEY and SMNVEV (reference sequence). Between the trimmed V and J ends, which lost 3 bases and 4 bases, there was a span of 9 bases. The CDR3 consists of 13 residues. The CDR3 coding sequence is TGTGCCAGCAGTTTGCGGCAGGGCTATGGCTACACCTTC. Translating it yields CASSLRQGYGYTF.

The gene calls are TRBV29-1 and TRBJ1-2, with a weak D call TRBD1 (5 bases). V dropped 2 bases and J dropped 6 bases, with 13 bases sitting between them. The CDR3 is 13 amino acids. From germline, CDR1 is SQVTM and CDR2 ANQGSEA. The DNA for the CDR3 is TGCAGCGTTGAATCGGCAGGGCTGCATGGCTACACCTTC. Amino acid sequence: CSVESAGLHGYTF.

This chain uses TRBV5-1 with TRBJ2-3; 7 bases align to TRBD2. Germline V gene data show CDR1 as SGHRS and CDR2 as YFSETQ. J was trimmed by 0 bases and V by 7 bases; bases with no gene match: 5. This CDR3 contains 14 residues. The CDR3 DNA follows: TGCGCCAGCCGGGGAGGGGTGAGCACAGATACGCAGTATTTT. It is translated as CASRGGVSTDTQYF.

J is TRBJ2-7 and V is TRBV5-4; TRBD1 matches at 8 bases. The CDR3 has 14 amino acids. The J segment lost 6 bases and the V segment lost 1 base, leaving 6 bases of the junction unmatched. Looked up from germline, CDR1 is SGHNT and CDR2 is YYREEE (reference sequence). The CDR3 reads CASSLQGASTEQYF. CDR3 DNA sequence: TGTGCCAGCAGCTTGCAGGGGGCTTCGACCGAGCAGTACTTC.

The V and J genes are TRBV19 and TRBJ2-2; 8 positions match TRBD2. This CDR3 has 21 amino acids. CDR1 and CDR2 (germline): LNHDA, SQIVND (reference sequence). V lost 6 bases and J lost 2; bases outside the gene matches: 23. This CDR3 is CASRPPKGLEGRDLNTGELFF. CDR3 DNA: TGTGCCAGTAGGCCGCCCAAGGGACTAGAGGGGAGGGATCTCAACACCGGGGAGCTGTTTTTT.

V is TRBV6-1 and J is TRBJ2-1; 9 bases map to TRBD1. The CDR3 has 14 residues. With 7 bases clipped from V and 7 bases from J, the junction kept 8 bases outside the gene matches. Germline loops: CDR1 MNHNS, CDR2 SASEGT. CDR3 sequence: CASTRDRARNEQFF. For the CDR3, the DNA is TGTGCCAGCACGCGGGACAGGGCTCGAAATGAGCAGTTCTTC.

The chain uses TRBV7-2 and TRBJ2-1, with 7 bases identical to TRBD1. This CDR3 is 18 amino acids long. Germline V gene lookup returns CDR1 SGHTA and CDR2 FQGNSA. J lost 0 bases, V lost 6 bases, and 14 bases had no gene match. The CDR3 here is CASSKSGGQLYSYNEQFF. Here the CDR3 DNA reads TGTGCCAGCAGTAAAAGTGGGGGACAGTTATACTCCTACAATGAGCAGTTCTTC.

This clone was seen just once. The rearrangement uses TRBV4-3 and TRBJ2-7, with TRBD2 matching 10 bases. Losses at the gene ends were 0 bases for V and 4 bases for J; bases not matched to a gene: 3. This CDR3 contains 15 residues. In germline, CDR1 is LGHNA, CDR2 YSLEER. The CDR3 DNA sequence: TGCGCCAGCAGCCAAGAATCTAGCGGGAGTTACGAGCAGTACTTC. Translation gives CASSQESSGSYEQYF.

CDR3 in amino acids: CASSPSTGTEQYF. CDR3 nucleotide sequence: TGCGCCAGCAGCCCTTCAACGGGTACCGAGCAGTACTTC. J is TRBJ2-7 and V is TRBV4-3; D ambiguous. V was clipped by 4 bases and J by 6 bases, with 13 bases between them. CDR3 length equals 13 residues. CDR1 and CDR2 (germline): LGHNA, YSLEER.

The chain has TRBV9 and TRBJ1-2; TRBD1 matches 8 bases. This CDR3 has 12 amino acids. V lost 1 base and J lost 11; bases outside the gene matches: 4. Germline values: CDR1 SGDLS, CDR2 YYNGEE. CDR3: CASSVSGGRYTF. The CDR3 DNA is TGTGCCAGCAGCGTATCAGGGGGCCGGTACACCTTC.

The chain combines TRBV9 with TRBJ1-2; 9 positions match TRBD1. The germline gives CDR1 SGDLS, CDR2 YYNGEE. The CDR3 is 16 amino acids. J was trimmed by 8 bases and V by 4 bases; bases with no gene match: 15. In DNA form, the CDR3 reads TGTGCCAGCAGCACGCGACCGGGACAGGGAAGTGGAGGCTACACCTTC. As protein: CASSTRPGQGSGGYTF.